One T cell receptor beta chain is described in this entry. Its antigen is still unknown. The sample belongs to a study of T cell responses to AZD1222 COVID-19 vaccine. Study-level background: Second-dose recipients at about 4 or about 12 weeks were treated as one pooled group. Study outcomes and limitations: Baseline seropositivity occurred in only 5 to 7 AZD1222 recipients. After the peak T cell response, and only then, were repertoires sampled. Donors were mostly white British, more females; clonal diversity possibly underestimated.

Sequencing was performed with immunoSEQ multiplex PCR; in TCRdb, only in-frame clones are kept and a portion is missing. The data hold roughly 130,000 clones, with roughly 94% observed a single time. The CDR3 is 15 amino acids. V lost 1 base to trimming and J lost 4 bases; unmatched junction nucleotides: 5. Looked up from germline, CDR1 is SGHRS and CDR2 is YFSETQ. The J gene is TRBJ2-7, the V gene TRBV5-1, with 10 bases lining up with TRBD1. This clonotype was sampled from an adult in good health. The source material was peripheral blood, sampled on day 0 of AZD1222 vaccination. CDR3 in amino acids: CASSLQGQGNYEQYF. CDR3 nucleotides: TGCGCCAGCAGCTTGCAGGGACAGGGGAATTACGAGCAGTACTTC.